What follows describes a single T cell receptor beta chain. Antigen unknown. The sample originates from a study of identifying expanded T cells in peripheral blood. Collection occurred without any documented infections or immune events in donors. Assay used: immunoSEQ multiplex PCR; TCRdb lists only in-frame clones, some missing. Of tens of thousands of clones listed, around 84% are singletons. General observations from the study: Roughly two-week clone count variance significantly increased as total template count grew. Technical replicates showed about 1.2 changed clones; about two weeks about 16; four weeks 19.

Germline V gives CDR1 SGHNT, CDR2 YENEEA. The CDR3 length is 16 residues. V shed 0 bases and J shed 10 bases, with 19 bases lying between them. The specimen was blood. This clonotype was sampled from a person aged 18-70 years in good health. This chain joins TRBV11-3 and TRBJ2-1; TRBD2 is a possible D gene (7 bases). The CDR3 here is CASSLDTRGGHTEQFF. CDR3 bases: TGTGCCAGCAGCTTAGACACAAGGGGGGGACATACGGAGCAGTTCTTC.